The entry below describes one TCR beta chain. Its antigen remains unidentified. This entry is derived from a study of T-cell memory formation after mild COVID-19. About the research overall: TCR clusters were largely donor specific. Overall study findings and caveats: The appearance of some responding clones in pre-infection memory suggested that cross-reactive memory joined.

Constant-segment primers served in 5'RACE that generated TCR alpha and TCR beta cDNA libraries bearing sample barcodes and UMIs. TCRdb independently ran MiXCR on the 5' RACE reads; one entry per CDR3 protein. This table has roughly 280,000 distinct CDR3 sequences, around 16% appearing once. After removal of 7 bases from V and 8 bases from J, the junction contained 10 bases not matched to a gene. This CDR3 region has 15 residues. Per the germline V gene, CDR1 is SNHLY and CDR2 is FYNNEI. The sample taken for sequencing was PBMCs or a T cell subset sorted from them (not recorded which). The rearrangement joins TRBV2 to TRBJ1-4, with TRBD1 identical over 10 bases. The receptor comes from a man aged 18 to 30 who had mild COVID-19 (a few samples of this study predate the infection). Cell type and time point are not known. The CDR3 loop reads CASNDRGQGNEKLFF. The CDR3, as DNA: TGTGCCAGCAATGATCGGGGACAGGGGAACGAAAAACTGTTTTTT.